Listed below are T cell receptor beta chains from one sample, sequenced in a study of response to subunit inactivated influenza vaccine. TCRdb fed the RT-PCR reads into MiXCR, producing one record per CDR3 protein. The table shows fewer than 650,000 distinct CDR3 sequences, with 10% to 15% occurring only once. The material sequenced was PBMCs from blood, taken roughly 47 days after vaccination. Every receptor here comes from a man aged 45 to 65 who received an inactivated influenza vaccine. Each CDR3 is given with its conserved first and last residue. Fields, in order: clone size, V gene, J gene, D gene, CDR3 protein, CDR3 DNA. The D gene is left open where the match is weak. Clone sizes are given selectively: once, few, many, or a class where the clone is expanded.

>-|TRBV7-2|TRBJ2-4|-
CASSLDRHIQYF
TGTGCCAGCAGCTTAGACAGGCACATTCAGTACTTC
>many|TRBV7-6|TRBJ2-7|-
CASSPTGSYEQYF
TGTGCCAGCAGCCCAACAGGGTCCTACGAGCAGTACTTC
>few|TRBV6-2/TRBV6-3|TRBJ2-7|TRBD2
CASRSSGLTYEQYF
TGTGCCAGCAGATCTAGCGGGCTCACCTACGAGCAGTACTTC
>few|TRBV20-1|TRBJ2-5|-
CSANRVQETQYF
TGCAGTGCTAACAGGGTTCAAGAGACCCAGTACTTC
>few|TRBV5-1|TRBJ1-1|-
CASSLEGEGNTEAFF
TGCGCCAGCAGCTTGGAGGGGGAAGGCAACACTGAAGCTTTCTTT
>few|TRBV6-2/TRBV6-3|TRBJ2-3|-
CASNSGTYTDTQYF
TGTGCCAGCAATTCCGGGACTTACACAGATACGCAGTATTTT
>many|TRBV10-3|TRBJ2-3|-
CASAGPAGQNTDTQYF
TGTGCCAGCGCCGGCCCAGCGGGACAAAACACAGATACGCAGTATTTT
>few|TRBV7-2|TRBJ1-4|TRBD1
CASSLVDRGNEKLFF
TGTGCCAGCAGCTTAGTCGACAGGGGGAATGAAAAACTGTTTTTT
>few|TRBV7-3|TRBJ2-1|-
CASSLTGTERQFF
TGTGCCAGCAGCTTAACTGGGACCGAAAGGCAGTTCTTC
>few|TRBV27|TRBJ2-7|-
CASSLLSGSYEQYF
TGTGCCAGCAGTTTACTCAGCGGCTCCTACGAGCAGTACTTC
>-|TRBV20-1|TRBJ2-1|-
CSARDRPLFAYNEQFF
TGCAGTGCTAGAGATCGTCCTCTATTCGCATACAATGAGCAGTTCTTC
>few|TRBV29-1|TRBJ2-1|TRBD2
CSVEWLAGPNEQFF
TGCAGCGTTGAATGGCTAGCGGGCCCTAATGAGCAGTTCTTC
>few|TRBV18|TRBJ2-3|-
CASSPGRGRSDTEYF
TGTGCCAGCTCACCCGGCCGGGGGAGGTCAGATACGGAGTATTTT
>few|TRBV10-3|TRBJ2-2|-
CAIKGDSNTGELFF
TGTGCCATCAAAGGGGACTCGAACACCGGGGAGCTGTTTTTT
>-|TRBV12-3/TRBV12-4|TRBJ2-1|TRBD2
CASTPFAGVNYNEQFF
TGTGCCAGCACCCCATTTGCGGGAGTAAACTACAATGAGCAGTTCTTC
>-|TRBV11-1|TRBJ2-5|TRBD2
CASSLLSGKNYLQETQYF
TGTGCCAGCAGCTTATTAAGCGGGAAGAACTACCTCCAAGAGACCCAGTACTTC
>-|TRBV7-6|TRBJ2-3|-
CASSLWVGDTQYF
TGTGCCAGCAGCTTATGGGTTGGAGATACGCAGTATTTT
>few|TRBV12-3/TRBV12-4|TRBJ2-2|-
CASTWGTAGTGELFF
TGTGCCAGCACCTGGGGGACCGCGGGCACCGGGGAGCTGTTTTTT
>few|TRBV7-2|TRBJ2-2|TRBD1
CASSLQGAGGSGGELFF
TGTGCCAGCAGCCTCCAGGGGGCAGGGGGCTCTGGCGGGGAGCTGTTTTTT
>-|TRBV5-5|TRBJ2-5|TRBD2
CASSFSGGGETQYF
TGTGCCAGCAGCTTTTCGGGGGGTGGGGAGACCCAGTACTTC
>-|TRBV11-2|TRBJ2-3|TRBD2
CASSPRTSGRAGSDTQYF
TGTGCCAGCAGCCCCCGGACTAGCGGGAGGGCGGGGTCCGATACGCAGTATTTT
>few|TRBV7-2|TRBJ1-5|-
CASSLRSGNQPQHF
TGTGCCAGCAGCTTACGGTCGGGGAATCAGCCCCAGCATTTT
>-|TRBV19|TRBJ2-5|-
CASSILGRRQETQYF
TGTGCCAGTAGTATCCTGGGCCGCCGCCAAGAGACCCAGTACTTC
>few|TRBV10-3|TRBJ2-7|-
CAISALASLSYEQYF
TGTGCCATCAGTGCGTTGGCCTCCCTCTCCTACGAGCAGTACTTC
>few|TRBV2|TRBJ1-4|-
CASSANRAALSEKLFF
TGTGCCAGCAGTGCAAACAGGGCCGCATTGTCTGAAAAACTGTTTTTT
>few|TRBV11-2|TRBJ1-5|TRBD1
CASAQGAYQPQHF
TGTGCCAGCGCACAGGGGGCGTATCAGCCCCAGCATTTT
>few|TRBV9|TRBJ1-4|-
CASSVAGGGYEKLFF
TGTGCCAGCAGCGTAGCGGGGGGAGGCTATGAAAAACTGTTTTTT
>-|TRBV12-3/TRBV12-4|TRBJ1-1|TRBD1
CASSLGAGGNTEAFF
TGTGCCAGCAGTTTAGGGGCAGGGGGGAACACTGAAGCTTTCTTT
>-|TRBV20-1|TRBJ2-5|TRBD2
CSARSGEPSETQYF
TGCAGTGCTAGGAGCGGGGAACCCTCGGAGACCCAGTACTTC
>-|TRBV13|TRBJ2-1|TRBD2
CASLSSGYNEQFF
TGTGCCAGCCTGTCTAGCGGTTACAATGAGCAGTTCTTC
>-|TRBV7-9|TRBJ2-7|-
CASSFFGIWTGEQYF
TGTGCCAGCAGCTTTTTCGGGATATGGACTGGCGAGCAGTACTTC
>-|TRBV6-1|TRBJ1-3|-
CASRSLGGGNTIYF
TGTGCCAGCAGGTCTCTTGGGGGCGGAAACACCATATATTTT
>-|TRBV7-2|TRBJ1-2|TRBD1
CASSLVPGGNYGYTF
TGTGCCAGCAGCTTAGTTCCAGGGGGCAACTATGGCTACACCTTC
>few|TRBV3-1|TRBJ2-1|TRBD1
CASSHTGTDYNEQFF
TGTGCCAGCAGCCACACCGGGACAGACTACAATGAGCAGTTCTTC
>-|TRBV28|TRBJ2-3|-
CASSSGARGRLTTDTQYF
TGTGCCAGCAGTTCGGGTGCCCGGGGCAGACTCACGACAGATACGCAGTATTTT
>-|TRBV5-5|TRBJ2-7|TRBD2
CASRPPGGPYEQYF
TGTGCCAGCAGGCCCCCGGGAGGCCCCTACGAGCAGTACTTC
>-|TRBV20-1|TRBJ1-2|-
CSASPPRDARNYGYTF
TGCAGTGCTAGTCCCCCCCGGGACGCCCGTAACTATGGCTACACCTTC
>-|TRBV28|TRBJ1-6|TRBD1
CASSLGGQGARNSPLHF
TGTGCCAGCAGTTTAGGAGGCCAGGGGGCGCGAAATTCACCCCTCCACTTT
>-|TRBV7-9|TRBJ2-5|TRBD2
CASSLWGEGQETQYF
TGTGCCAGCAGCTTATGGGGGGAGGGACAAGAGACCCAGTACTTC
>few|TRBV6-1|TRBJ1-1|TRBD1
CASSPTGGLNTEAFF
TGTGCCAGCAGTCCGACAGGGGGCCTGAACACTGAAGCTTTCTTT
>-|TRBV12-3/TRBV12-4|TRBJ2-5|-
CASSSDLYQETQYF
TGTGCCAGCAGTTCTGACCTGTACCAAGAGACCCAGTACTTC
>few|TRBV12-3/TRBV12-4|TRBJ2-7|TRBD2
CASSLWGGYYEQYF
TGTGCCAGCAGCCTCTGGGGGGGGTACTACGAGCAGTACTTC
>-|TRBV29-1|TRBJ2-1|-
CSQTQATGYNEQFF
TGCAGCCAGACACAAGCGACTGGGTACAATGAGCAGTTCTTC
>-|TRBV5-5|TRBJ2-6|-
CASSFSDSGANVLTF
TGTGCCAGCAGCTTCAGCGACTCTGGGGCCAACGTCCTGACTTTC
>few|TRBV5-5|TRBJ2-2|-
CASSRGPRMVGELFF
TGTGCCAGCAGCCGGGGACCTCGGATGGTCGGGGAGCTGTTTTTT
>-|TRBV6-2/TRBV6-3|TRBJ2-3|TRBD2
CASRKGGLTDTQYF
TGTGCCAGCAGGAAGGGAGGGCTCACAGATACGCAGTATTTT
>many|TRBV12-3/TRBV12-4|TRBJ2-7|TRBD2
CASSSGGASYEQYF
TGTGCCAGCAGTAGCGGGGGGGCCTCTTACGAGCAGTACTTC
>-|TRBV20-1|TRBJ1-4|TRBD1
CSARGQQNEKLFF
TGCAGTGCCCGGGGACAGCAGAATGAAAAACTGTTTTTT
>many|TRBV6-1|TRBJ1-1|TRBD1
CASRGTGLNTEAFF
TGTGCCAGCAGGGGGACAGGGTTGAACACTGAAGCTTTCTTT
>few|TRBV12-3/TRBV12-4|TRBJ1-2|TRBD1
CASSLGPGQGRDGYTF
TGTGCCAGCAGTTTAGGCCCGGGACAGGGGCGGGATGGCTACACCTTC
>-|TRBV24-1|TRBJ2-3|-
CATSDLRSDTDTQYF
TGTGCCACCAGTGATCTCAGGAGTGACACAGATACGCAGTATTTT
>few|TRBV28|TRBJ2-2|-
CASSFIQAGELFF
TGTGCCAGCAGTTTCATACAGGCCGGGGAGCTGTTTTTT
>many|TRBV11-2|TRBJ2-3|TRBD2
CASSRKREGRTDTQYF
TGTGCCAGCAGCAGGAAGCGGGAGGGCCGCACAGATACGCAGTATTTT
>-|TRBV4-3|TRBJ2-1|TRBD2
CASSSQRLTSGRQFF
TGCGCCAGCAGCTCTCAAAGATTGACTAGCGGGAGGCAGTTCTTC
>few|TRBV7-2|TRBJ1-2|-
CASSLENGYTF
TGTGCCAGCAGCTTAGAGAATGGCTACACCTTC
>-|TRBV28|TRBJ2-1|TRBD1
CASSFPGTGSSYNEQFF
TGTGCCAGCAGTTTCCCGGGGACAGGGAGCTCCTACAATGAGCAGTTCTTC
>-|TRBV10-3|TRBJ2-7|-
CTIRVGYEQYF
TGTACCATCAGGGTCGGATACGAGCAGTACTTC
>few|TRBV28|TRBJ2-7|TRBD1
CASSTQHPGQGTYEQYF
TGTGCCAGCAGTACCCAACACCCGGGACAGGGAACCTACGAGCAGTACTTC
>-|TRBV6-2/TRBV6-3|TRBJ1-2|-
CASSSYANYGYTF
TGTGCCAGCAGTTCGTATGCTAACTATGGCTACACCTTC
>-|TRBV20-1|TRBJ2-7|TRBD2
CSARDLGLVGEQYF
TGCAGTGCTAGAGATTTGGGACTAGTAGGCGAGCAGTACTTC